These 19 T cell receptor beta chains share one sample of origin, sequenced in a study of identical twins. TCRdb analysed the 5' RACE reads with MiXCR anew, one entry per CDR3 protein. The table records approximately 220,000 distinct CDR3 sequences, around 6.8% of them present only once. This sample also appeared in a second study, on yellow fever vaccine responses in identical twins.

Sample: memory (CD45RO+) T cells sorted from blood. The source of these receptors is a woman under 30 in good health.

The genes are TRBV6-5 and TRBJ2-7; a possible D gene is TRBD2 (5 bases). CDR1 is MNHEY and CDR2 is SVGAGI in the germline V gene. Deletions cut 0 bases from V and 3 bases from J, with 9 bases between. The CDR3 length is 14 residues. The CDR3 bases are TGTGCCAGCAGTTACTCAGCGGCAGACTACGAGCAGTACTTC. This codes for CASSYSAADYEQYF.

The rearrangement uses TRBV12-3 or TRBV12-4 and TRBJ2-3; 13 bases fit TRBD2. The CDR3 is made up of 16 amino acids. The V gene end was trimmed by 2 bases and the J gene end by 4 bases; junction bases not matched to a gene: 3. CDR3 sequence (DNA): TGTGCCAGCAGTTTAACGACTAGCGGGAGGTCAGATACGCAGTATTTT. This gives the protein CASSLTTSGRSDTQYF.

This clonotype appeared many times. This rearrangement joins TRBV21-1 to TRBJ2-2. TRBV21-1 is recorded as a pseudogene. The CDR3 runs to 11 residues. The CDR3 loop reads CAIKNTGELFF. As DNA, the CDR3 is TGTGCCATAAAGAACACCGGGGAGCTGTTTTTT.

In its sample, this clonotype was seen a few times. This CDR3 reads CATTTSGGTDTQYF. CDR3 nucleotide sequence: TGTGCCACCACGACTAGCGGGGGCACAGATACGCAGTATTTT. The chain joins TRBV10-3 to TRBJ2-3, with 11 bases lining up with TRBD2. This CDR3 spans 14 amino acids. V shed 10 bases, J shed 1 base, and the junction held 4 bases outside the gene matches. CDR1 and CDR2 from the germline V gene are ENHRY and SYGVKD.

This clonotype showed up just a few times. The chain combines TRBV10-2 with TRBJ2-2; 14 bases fit TRBD2. Per germline, CDR1 WSHSY and CDR2 SAAADI. The CDR3 totals 18 residues. Losses at the gene ends were 6 bases for V and 6 bases for J; bases not matched to a gene: 12. The CDR3 DNA reads TGCGCCAGCAGACCTGGACTAGCGGGAGGCCTCATGGCCGGGGAGCTGTTTTTT. Amino acids: CASRPGLAGGLMAGELFF.

This clonotype was detected only a few times. This rearrangement joins TRBV3-1 to TRBJ2-5; 9 bases map to TRBD1. Per the germline V gene, CDR1 is LGHDT and CDR2 is YNNKEL (reference sequence). The length of the CDR3 is 14 residues. The J segment lost 3 bases and the V segment lost 8 bases, leaving 7 bases of the junction unmatched. The CDR3 region is CASQLRDREETQYF. In DNA, the CDR3 is TGTGCCAGCCAACTCCGGGACAGGGAAGAGACCCAGTACTTC.

This clonotype was found many times. The DNA for the CDR3 is TGCGCCAGCAGTTTCACAACAGGGTCAGATACGCAGTATTTT. Its translation: CASSFTTGSDTQYF. The chain employs TRBV5-1 and TRBJ2-3; maybe TRBD1 (6 bases). CDR1 is SGHRS, CDR2 YFSETQ, per germline. This CDR3 is 14 amino acids long. V lost 5 bases and J lost 4, with 14 bases in between.

At least ten counts were recorded for this clonotype. The chain uses TRBV11-2 and TRBJ2-1; possibly TRBD2 for D (5 bases). Germline loops: CDR1 SGHAT, CDR2 FQNNGV. This CDR3 region has 13 residues. Trimming left V 0 bases short and J 14 bases short, with 14 bases between. For the CDR3, the DNA is TGTGCCAGCAGCTTAGACGGGGTGACTGGGGAGTTCTTC. Protein: CASSLDGVTGEFF.

This clonotype has just a few counts. V and J are TRBV9 and TRBJ2-2, with TRBD1 identical over 8 bases. V shed 2 bases, J shed 7 bases, and the junction held 4 bases outside the gene matches. Germline V gene data show CDR1 as SGDLS and CDR2 as YYNGEE. CDR3 length equals 14 residues. The CDR3 DNA follows: TGTGCCAGCAGCGTCAGGGGGCCCGGCGGGGAGCTGTTTTTT. This gives the protein CASSVRGPGGELFF.

This clonotype was seen repeatedly, ten times or more. The chain recombines TRBV5-1 with TRBJ2-6; no reliable D call. V shed 3 bases and J shed 0 bases, with 13 bases lying between them. Germline CDR1 SGHRS, CDR2 YFSETQ. The CDR3 spans 17 residues. CDR3 sequence (DNA): TGCGCCAGCAGCTCACCTCACACTGTCTCTGGGGCCAACGTCCTGACTTTC. This translates into CASSSPHTVSGANVLTF.

The chain couples TRBV6-1 to TRBJ2-7; tentative D call: TRBD1 (5 bases). V lost 5 bases and J 8 bases, leaving 7 bases between the germline ends. This CDR3 has 10 amino acids. Germline V gives CDR1 MNHNS, CDR2 SASEGT. The CDR3 DNA reads as TGTGCCAGCAGTTGGACACAGCAGTACTTC. The encoded protein is CASSWTQQYF.

The V call is TRBV4-2, the J call TRBJ2-3; D call uncertain. CDR1 and CDR2 from the germline V gene are LGHNA and YNFKEQ. The CDR3 has 15 residues. V lost 0 bases to trimming and J lost 2 bases, with 9 bases between them. The chain's CDR3 is CASSQDFGNTDTQYF. In DNA, the CDR3 is TGTGCCAGCAGCCAAGATTTCGGAAACACAGATACGCAGTATTTT.

For the CDR3, the DNA is TGTGCCAGCAGCGTCGGAACAGAAGGGTACAATGAGCAGTTCTTC. This gives the protein CASSVGTEGYNEQFF. The chain carries TRBV9 and TRBJ2-1, with D uncertain. Per the germline V gene, CDR1 is SGDLS and CDR2 is YYNGEE. The CDR3 spans 15 residues. Trimming removed 2 bases from V and 4 bases from J, with 13 bases in between.

Here the CDR3 reads CASSGDRAGELFF. CDR3 sequence (DNA): TGCGCCAGCAGTGGGGACAGGGCCGGGGAGCTGTTTTTT. The V and J genes are TRBV10-2 and TRBJ2-2; 9 positions agree with TRBD1. The J segment lost 6 bases and the V segment lost 4 bases, leaving 0 bases of the junction unmatched. This CDR3 region has 13 residues. CDR1 and CDR2 (germline): WSHSY, SAAADI.

Only a few counts were recorded for this clonotype. The V call is TRBV6-2 or TRBV6-3, the J call TRBJ1-1, with 7 bases fitting TRBD1. CDR3 length: 14 amino acids. Germline lookup yields CDR1 MNHEY and CDR2 SVGEGT. J was trimmed by 4 bases and V by 6 bases; bases with no gene match: 8. The CDR3 loop is CASSSQGRSTEAFF. The DNA for the CDR3 is TGTGCCAGCAGCTCACAGGGGCGATCCACTGAAGCTTTCTTT.

The chain is built from TRBV7-3 and TRBJ2-6, with a tentative D call TRBD2 (5 bases). V gave up 2 bases and J gave up 2 bases, with 10 bases separating them. The CDR3 runs to 16 residues. CDR1 SGHTA and CDR2 FQGTGA come from the germline V gene. The CDR3 DNA sequence: TGTGCCAGCAGCTTACTTCCCGGGGCTGGGGCCAACGTCCTGACTTTC. It translates to CASSLLPGAGANVLTF.

This clonotype was detected many times. J is TRBJ1-2 and V is TRBV20-1; perhaps TRBD1 as D (5 bases). Germline-derived CDR1 and CDR2 are DFQATT and SNEGSKA (reference sequence). The CDR3 extends over 16 amino acids. Between the trimmed V and J ends, which lost 1 base and 5 bases, there was a span of 20 bases. The CDR3 coding sequence is TGCAGTGCTAGAGGATCGGCCACAGGCCACCTTTATGGCTACACCTTC. As protein: CSARGSATGHLYGYTF.

The chain couples TRBV2 to TRBJ2-2; D is unresolved. This CDR3 comprises 15 residues. Looked up from germline, CDR1 is SNHLY and CDR2 is FYNNEI. V was clipped by 7 bases and J by 2 bases, with 14 bases between them. CDR3 bases: TGTGCCAGCAATCCTCGGGCAAGAAACACCGGGGAGCTGTTTTTT. It yields the protein CASNPRARNTGELFF.

This clonotype has a handful of counts. The V and J genes are TRBV20-1 and TRBJ2-7; 10 bases align to TRBD2. The junction had 9 bases not matched to a gene; V was cut back by 3 bases and J by 7 bases. Germline V lookup: CDR1 DFQATT, CDR2 SNEGSKA (reference sequence). The CDR3 sequence is 14 residues long. CDR3 loop: CSASPRTSGIEQYF. DNA of the CDR3: TGCAGTGCTAGCCCCCGTACTAGCGGGATAGAGCAGTACTTC.